Listed below are T cell receptor beta chains from one sample, sequenced in a study of blood T cell repertoires in COVID-19. Using immunoSEQ multiplex PCR, the repertoire was profiled, and TCRdb retains in-frame clones only, with some absent. The sample has hundreds of thousands of clones, approximately 91% seen once. The sample comprised PBMCs or T cells enriched from blood (not recorded which). Receptors originate from a man between 60 and 75 years old who had recovered from COVID-19. CDR3s include the opening cysteine and the closing phenylalanine or tryptophan. The D gene is left open where the match is weak. Not all rows give a size; the values are once, few, many and, for expanded clones, a class.

clone size,D gene,V gene,J gene,CDR3 DNA,CDR3 protein
.,TRBD1,TRBV19,TRBJ1-2,TGTGCCAGTAGCCGGGACAGCTCTCATTATGGCTACACCTTC,CASSRDSSHYGYTF
.,.,TRBV19,TRBJ2-1,TGTGCCAGTAGTATACAGTCAGTGAGGAGCGCCTACAATGAGCAGTTCTTC,CASSIQSVRSAYNEQFF
.,.,TRBV27,TRBJ2-5,TGTGCCAGCAGTTTATCCTCAGTATTCGAGACCCAGTACTTC,CASSLSSVFETQYF
.,.,TRBV5-8,TRBJ1-5,TGTGCCAGCAGCTTGAGGCAGGTCAGCAATCAGCCCCAGCATTTT,CASSLRQVSNQPQHF
once,TRBD1,TRBV2,TRBJ1-5,TGTGCCAGCAGTTCAGTTAGGGACAGAAATCAGCCCCAGCATTTT,CASSSVRDRNQPQHF
.,TRBD1,TRBV11-2,TRBJ1-2,TGTGCCAGCAGCTTATTACAGGGGGCGGGTGGCTACACCTTC,CASSLLQGAGGYTF
.,.,TRBV6-4,TRBJ1-4,TGTGCCAGCAGGTCCTCGCGGACAGTCTTAGGGAAACTGTTTTTT,CASRSSRTVLGKLFF
.,.,TRBV21-1,TRBJ2-3,TGTGCCAGCAGCAAAGGGGATAGCGGGAGTGGTGATACGCAGTATTTT,CASSKGDSGSGDTQYF
.,TRBD1,TRBV7-2,TRBJ2-5,TGTGCCAGCAGCTTGGACAGGGGAGAGACCCAGTACTTC,CASSLDRGETQYF
.,.,TRBV6-5,TRBJ1-6,TGTGCCAGCAGTTACACCCAGGATCGCTATAATTCACCCCTCCACTTT,CASSYTQDRYNSPLHF
.,.,TRBV7-2,TRBJ2-3,TGTGCCAGCAGCTCAAGGGGGTCGGGATCTAGCACAGATACGCAGTATTTT,CASSSRGSGSSTDTQYF
few,.,TRBV2,TRBJ2-2,TGTGCCAGCAGTGAAGGGAGAAACACCGGGGAGCTGTTTTTT,CASSEGRNTGELFF
.,.,TRBV20-1,TRBJ2-1,TGCAGTGCTAGTATACCGGAACTTACAGTCTACAATGAGCAGTTCTTC,CSASIPELTVYNEQFF
.,TRBD1,TRBV7-2,TRBJ1-1,TGTGCCAGCAGTAACAGGGGAAACACTGAAGCTTTCTTT,CASSNRGNTEAFF
.,.,TRBV28,TRBJ1-5,TGTGCCATCCGGAGCCGGACAGACAATCAGCCCCAGCATTTT,CAIRSRTDNQPQHF
.,.,TRBV5-1,TRBJ1-5,TGCGCCAGCAGCCCCGGGGGGGGGCTAAGCAATCAGCCCCAGCATTTT,CASSPGGGLSNQPQHF
once,TRBD1,TRBV28,TRBJ1-1,TGTGCCAGCAGAAAGGGACAGATGAACACTGAAGCTTTCTTT,CASRKGQMNTEAFF
.,.,TRBV9,TRBJ1-3,TGTGCCAGCAGCGTAGGGGCAGGGGTCACCCCAAGGGGCACCATATATTTT,CASSVGAGVTPRGTIYF
.,.,TRBV28,TRBJ2-1,TGTGCCAGCAGTTTACCGTACAATGAGCAGTTCTTC,CASSLPYNEQFF
.,TRBD1,TRBV5-8,TRBJ2-7,TGTGCCAGCAGCTATGGGACAGCTTACTACGAGCAGTACTTC,CASSYGTAYYEQYF
.,TRBD1,TRBV28,TRBJ2-5,TGTGCCACCGTCGTCCGGACAGGGACAGGGAAGACCCAGTACTTC,CATVVRTGTGKTQYF
.,.,TRBV7-9,TRBJ1-2,TGTGCCAGCAGTCTAGCTTATCTACAGGGACCTAACTATGGCTACACCTTC,CASSLAYLQGPNYGYTF
.,.,TRBV18,TRBJ2-5,TGTGCCAGCTCACCATCTAGAGCTGGAGAGACCCAGTACTTC,CASSPSRAGETQYF
.,TRBD2,TRBV5-5,TRBJ2-1,TGTGCCAGCAGCTCGATGGGGACTAGCGGGAGTAGCTACAATGAGCAGTTCTTC,CASSSMGTSGSSYNEQFF
.,TRBD2,TRBV30,TRBJ2-7,TGTGCCTGGAGTGTACTAGCGGGAGCCGAGCAGTACTTC,CAWSVLAGAEQYF
.,TRBD1,TRBV6-5,TRBJ1-3,TGTGCCAGCAGTTTGGGGGGACAGGGATTTGGAAACACCATATATTTT,CASSLGGQGFGNTIYF
.,.,TRBV20-1,TRBJ2-7,TGCAGTGCTAGTGTCATCCCCTACGAGCAGTACTTC,CSASVIPYEQYF
.,TRBD2,TRBV5-4,TRBJ2-5,TGTGCCAGCAGCTTAAGGGTTAGCGGGGTCGGAGAGACCCAGTACTTC,CASSLRVSGVGETQYF
.,TRBD1,TRBV10-3,TRBJ1-1,TGTGCCATCAGGGGGGACAGTAAGAACACTGAAGCTTTCTTT,CAIRGDSKNTEAFF
.,.,TRBV5-4,TRBJ2-5,TGTGCCAGCAGCTTCGAAAACAGGCAAGAGACCCAGTACTTC,CASSFENRQETQYF
.,TRBD1,TRBV18,TRBJ1-1,TGTGCCAGCTCAAAGGACAGGGGGAACACTGAAGCTTTCTTT,CASSKDRGNTEAFF
.,TRBD2,TRBV3-1/TRBV3-2,TRBJ2-1,TGTGCCAGCAGCCATCGAAAGGCTAGCGGGGCCAATGAGCAGTTCTTC,CASSHRKASGANEQFF
once,.,TRBV2,TRBJ1-2,TGTGCCAGCAGTGAAGACAGAGCAAACTATGGCTACACCTTC,CASSEDRANYGYTF
few,TRBD2,TRBV3-1/TRBV3-2,TRBJ2-1,TGTGCCAGCAGCCAAGATAGGACTAGCTTGGGTGAGCAGTTCTTC,CASSQDRTSLGEQFF
.,.,TRBV7-2,TRBJ1-1,TGTGCCAGCAGCTTAGCGTCTTCTGAGAACGCTGAAGCTTTCTTT,CASSLASSENAEAFF
few,.,TRBV24-1,TRBJ1-4,TGTGCCACCAGTGAGCACGGGACATCAACTAATGAAAAACTGTTTTTT,CATSEHGTSTNEKLFF